This entry lists 6 T cell receptor beta chains sequenced from one sample in a study of OX40 agonist ivuxolimab in advanced cancers. Sequencing was performed with immunoSEQ multiplex PCR; in TCRdb, only in-frame clones are kept and a portion is missing. The sample comprises some 21,000 clones, 65% to 85% of which are singletons, and about half rests with the top ten. This specimen consisted of CD4+ or CD8+ T cells sorted from blood, obtained in a trial of the OX40 agonist ivuxolimab. These receptor sequences come from an adult with an advanced solid tumor such as melanoma, head and neck, liver or kidney cancer.

A single count supports this clone. The J gene is TRBJ1-1, the V gene TRBV7-6; no firm D call. The CDR3 totals 12 residues. V was cut by 5 bases and J by 6 bases, with 10 bases left in between. Germline CDR1 is SGHVS and CDR2 is FNYEAQ. The CDR3 sequence is CASSPGEAEAFF. The CDR3 DNA sequence: TGTGCCAGCAGCCCAGGAGAGGCTGAAGCTTTCTTT.

The chain links TRBV28 to TRBJ2-2, with TRBD1 identical over 9 bases. The CDR3 contains 13 residues. CDR1 and CDR2 (germline): MDHEN, SYDVKM. V trimming: 5 bases; J trimming: 5 bases; junction bases outside the gene matches: 0. The chain's CDR3 is CASSDRGTGELFF. Written as DNA, the CDR3 is TGTGCCAGCAGTGACAGGGGGACCGGGGAGCTGTTTTTT. Looking up the rest from reference TRBV28 and TRBJ2-2 gives the full variable domain: DVKVTQSSRYLVKRTGEKVFLECVQDMDHENMFWYRQDPGLGLRLIYFSYDVKMKEKGDIPEGYSVSREKKERFSLILESASTNQTSMYLCASSDRGTGELFFGEGSRLTVL.

The chain uses TRBV6-4 and TRBJ2-1; maybe TRBD2 (6 bases). The V gene's germline CDR1 is MRHNA and CDR2 SNTAGT. This CDR3 is built from 17 residues. Between the trimmed V and J ends, which lost 3 bases and 0 bases, there was a span of 15 bases. Here the CDR3 DNA reads TGTGCCAGCAGTGAAAGTGGGGGGATGAGCTCCTACAATGAGCAGTTCTTC. As protein: CASSESGGMSSYNEQFF.

Concerning this clone itself: One junction end does not reproduce the germline sequence, and a read error may be involved. This sequence joins TRBV5-4 and TRBJ2-3; D is possibly TRBD2 (6 bases). CDR1 and CDR2 from the germline V gene are SGHNT and YYREEE (reference sequence). This CDR3 has 15 residues. The CDR3 spells CATSEWGEPTDTQYF. The CDR3 nucleotides read TGTGCCACCAGCGAGTGGGGGGAACCCACAGATACGCAGTATTTT. Combining the CDR3 with reference TRBV5-4 and TRBJ2-3 gives the whole variable domain ETGVTQSPTHLIKTRGQQVTLRCSSQSGHNTVSWYQQALGQGPQFIFQYYREEENGRGNFPPRFSGLQFPNYSSELNVNALELDDSALYLCATSEWGEPTDTQYFGPGTRLTVL.

The V call is TRBV9, the J call TRBJ2-3, with D perhaps matching TRBD1 (5 bases). This CDR3 has 12 residues. Germline V CDR1 and CDR2: SGDLS, YYNGEE. Trimming cost V 5 bases and J 5 bases, with 9 bases left between them. The CDR3 here is CASRGDLDTQYF. In DNA form, the CDR3 reads TGTGCCAGCAGAGGGGATCTAGATACGCAGTATTTT.

V usage is TRBV6-1 and J usage is TRBJ1-2, with 7 bases fitting TRBD1. The CDR3 runs 15 residues. Looked up from germline, CDR1 is MNHNS and CDR2 is SASEGT. Trimming at V came to 1 base and at J to 5 bases, leaving 7 bases not matched to a gene. CDR3 amino acids: CASSEGVTGKYGYTF. The CDR3 DNA sequence: TGTGCCAGCAGTGAAGGCGTGACAGGGAAGTATGGCTACACCTTC.